The clone carrying this TCR beta chain was picked up a small number of times. Antigen specificity is unknown. This entry is derived from a study of T cell repertoires in cytomegalovirus infection. Overall study: CMV infection together with matching HLA type was indicated by public TCR beta signatures. Findings and caveats of the study: The ex vivo response was dominated by HLA-C-restricted CMV-specific TCR beta clonotypes. Summed frequency of shared TCR beta families picked out CMV carriers who also had the relevant HLA.

TCRdb ran MiXCR on the reads and lists one entry per CDR3 protein. Of around 100,000 distinct CDR3 sequences in the sample, 20% to 30% were seen once. The length of the CDR3 is 14 residues. CDR1 and CDR2 (germline): MNHEY, SVGAGI. Trimming shortened V by 6 bases and J by 12 bases, and 18 bases separated the two germline ends. Sequencing was carried out using CD8+ T cells from PBMCs. The V call is TRBV6-5, the J call TRBJ1-6, with D possibly TRBD1 on 5 matching bases. This receptor was obtained from a human donor in good health (CMV status not recorded). Some clones in this sample may be carry-over from other donors' samples. CDR3 sequence (DNA): TGTGCCAGCAGATCCCGGGACGGGCGAGAACCCCTCCACTTT. It yields the protein CASRSRDGREPLHF.